The rows below give T cell receptor beta chains drawn from one sample of a study of memory CD4+ T cells and cytomegalovirus serostatus. Assay: immunoSEQ multiplex PCR; the TCRdb copy retains only in-frame clones and omits some. The sample lists about 40,000 clones, 75% to 85% seen once, with nearly 6.5% in the top ten. Sequencing was carried out using memory CD4+ T cells from blood. The receptors were sampled from an adult in good health and CMV-seronegative. Both conserved end residues are part of each CDR3. The order of the fields is J gene, V gene, clone size, CDR3 protein. Clone size is stated in some rows and not others, as once, few, many or a class when expanded.

>TRBJ2-7|TRBV11-1|.
CASAREGDSYEQYF
>TRBJ2-5|TRBV7-2|few
CASSLAGSQETQYF
>TRBJ2-4|TRBV2|.
CASRDRGNIQYF
>TRBJ2-7|TRBV28|few
CASSSGTGSSYEQYF
>TRBJ2-7|TRBV7-2|.
CASSLVADSYEQYF
>TRBJ2-2|TRBV27|.
CASSLQTGNTGELFF
>TRBJ1-1|TRBV28|few
CASSPPGGLTEAFF
>TRBJ1-1|TRBV2|few
CASSEGRMNTEAFF
>TRBJ2-5|TRBV5-6|.
CASSLDYKTQYF
>TRBJ1-1|TRBV7-2|.
CASSLAPVMNTEAFF
>TRBJ1-5|TRBV28|.
CASSLVGEGNQPQHF
>TRBJ2-1|TRBV6-4|.
CASRRDSNTNEQFF
>TRBJ1-2|TRBV5-6|.
CASSLAGPIGSYGYTF
>TRBJ2-5|TRBV7-3|.
CASSPGQGETQYF
>TRBJ1-1|TRBV19|few
CASSSTGRANTEAFF
>TRBJ1-3|TRBV9|.
CASSVTVGNTIYF
>TRBJ2-3|TRBV19|.
CASSIGQGMTDTQYF
>TRBJ1-1|TRBV30|few
CAWSPQAKAFF
>TRBJ2-3|TRBV19|few
CASSSLAGGPDTQYF
>TRBJ2-2|TRBV7-8|.
CASSLANRPTGELFF
>TRBJ1-2|TRBV2|.
CASSGEGSNYGYTF
>TRBJ2-2|TRBV5-1|.
CASSPGTGMGELFF
>.|TRBV5-6|once
CASSLAISSYEQYF
>TRBJ2-7|TRBV7-2|.
CASSTGLAGNEQYF
>TRBJ1-2|TRBV2|.
CASSETYNYGYTF
>TRBJ2-7|TRBV6-1|few
CASTLAGGNEQYF
>TRBJ1-5|TRBV28|once
CASSLAGGSPLKPQHF
>TRBJ2-2|TRBV11-3|.
CASMGGNTGELFF
>TRBJ1-3|TRBV28|.
CASSFRQRNTIYF
>TRBJ1-2|TRBV19|.
CASSIGTGGYGYTF
>TRBJ1-2|TRBV4-3|once
CASSQDRGARQSGYTF
>TRBJ2-2|TRBV7-2|few
CASSWKWVPGELFF
>TRBJ2-5|TRBV5-1|.
CASSLRGSGSHQETQYF
>TRBJ2-5|TRBV11-2|.
CASSFYRQETQYF
>TRBJ1-5|TRBV2|.
CASTQDRGAVQPQHF
>TRBJ1-2|TRBV18|.
CASSLGHSYGYTF
>TRBJ1-2|TRBV6-1|.
CASNLGRDYGYTF
>TRBJ2-5|TRBV5-5|.
CASSSEGETQYF
>TRBJ2-1|TRBV5-6|.
CASSLGGGRDEQFF
>TRBJ2-3|TRBV7-8|.
CASTPGGASKTDTQYF
>TRBJ2-1|TRBV2|.
CASSLTSGEQFF
>TRBJ1-5|TRBV28|.
CASSPEPPSQPQHF
>TRBJ1-4|TRBV6-7|.
CASSYKGRNEKLFF
>TRBJ2-5|TRBV5-4|.
CASRTNGEETQYF
>TRBJ2-7|TRBV7-2|once
CASSLGSFGQYF
>TRBJ1-2|TRBV28|.
CATEPGRTIAYTF
>TRBJ2-5|TRBV18|.
CASSPGTSGETQYF
>TRBJ1-2|TRBV4-1|.
CASSQDLKGEYGYTF
>TRBJ2-7|TRBV6-1|.
CASSDRGSSYEQYF
>TRBJ1-4|TRBV7-9|.
CASSLTGGPPSDNEKLFF
>TRBJ2-5|TRBV28|once
CASSPTGGDETQYF
>TRBJ2-7|TRBV20-1|.
CSAKAGYEQYF
>TRBJ1-2|TRBV4-1|medium-sized
CASSPLDRAGGYGYTF
>TRBJ1-2|TRBV4-3|.
CASSQDQGSGYTF
>TRBJ1-3|TRBV11-2|few
CASSQPGLGTIYF
>TRBJ2-7|TRBV2|.
CASSGSGAEQYF
>TRBJ2-2|TRBV28|.
CASSFTGFTGELFF
>TRBJ1-2|TRBV28|.
CASSLTGSARGYTF
>TRBJ2-1|TRBV11-3|.
CASSLGGLGSSYNEQFF
>TRBJ2-3|TRBV6-5|.
CASRDPSTDTQYF